The rows below give T cell receptor beta chains drawn from one sample of a study of blood T cell repertoires in COVID-19. The table came from immunoSEQ multiplex PCR; TCRdb's copy has only in-frame clones and leaves some out. The repertoire includes roughly 13,000 clones, approximately 82% of them detected once, and about a sixth sits in the top ten. Sample: peripheral blood. These receptors were collected from a man in his forties with active or convalescent COVID-19. The CDR3 runs from the conserved cysteine through the conserved F or W. Each record gives: D gene, J gene, clone size, V gene, CDR3 protein, CDR3 DNA. D genes are given only for firm matches. Expanded clones get a size class; other rows say once, few or many, or leave the size out.

D gene: NA; J gene: TRBJ2-3; clone size: NA; V gene: TRBV2; CDR3 protein: CASSSANTDTQYF; CDR3 DNA: TGTGCCAGCAGTTCAGCGAACACAGATACGCAGTATTTT
D gene: NA; J gene: TRBJ1-2; clone size: NA; V gene: TRBV9; CDR3 protein: CASSALEGGIYGYTF; CDR3 DNA: TGTGCCAGCAGCGCCCTCGAGGGGGGGATCTATGGCTACACCTTC
D gene: NA; J gene: TRBJ2-1; clone size: NA; V gene: TRBV6-1; CDR3 protein: CASRSVTYEQFF; CDR3 DNA: TGTGCCAGCAGGTCGGTTACGTATGAGCAGTTCTTC
D gene: NA; J gene: TRBJ2-7; clone size: NA; V gene: TRBV4-1; CDR3 protein: CASSHPLQGAMKGEQYF; CDR3 DNA: TGCGCCAGCAGTCACCCCCTCCAAGGGGCCATGAAGGGTGAGCAGTACTTC
D gene: TRBD1; J gene: TRBJ2-7; clone size: once; V gene: TRBV29-1; CDR3 protein: CSAQGARLEQYF; CDR3 DNA: TGCAGCGCGCAGGGGGCGCGTCTCGAGCAGTACTTC
D gene: TRBD2; J gene: TRBJ2-7; clone size: NA; V gene: TRBV5-4; CDR3 protein: CASSAGLAYEQYF; CDR3 DNA: TGTGCCAGCAGCGCGGGACTAGCCTACGAGCAGTACTTC
D gene: NA; J gene: TRBJ1-6; clone size: NA; V gene: TRBV19; CDR3 protein: CASSMSDIYNSPLHF; CDR3 DNA: TGTGCCAGTAGTATGAGCGATATCTATAATTCACCCCTCCACTTT
D gene: NA; J gene: TRBJ1-6; clone size: NA; V gene: TRBV3-1/TRBV3-2; CDR3 protein: CASSQVQGGNSPLHF; CDR3 DNA: TGTGCCAGCAGCCAAGTTCAGGGAGGTAATTCACCCCTCCACTTT
D gene: TRBD1; J gene: TRBJ1-2; clone size: NA; V gene: TRBV7-8; CDR3 protein: CASSASRDRVNYGYTF; CDR3 DNA: TGTGCCAGCAGCGCAAGTAGGGACAGGGTGAACTATGGCTACACCTTC
D gene: TRBD1; J gene: TRBJ2-2; clone size: NA; V gene: TRBV2; CDR3 protein: CASSGTGSGELFF; CDR3 DNA: TGTGCCAGCAGCGGGACAGGGAGCGGGGAGCTGTTTTTT
D gene: NA; J gene: TRBJ1-2; clone size: NA; V gene: TRBV19; CDR3 protein: CASSPDRTYGYTF; CDR3 DNA: TGTGCCAGTAGCCCGGACAGAACCTATGGCTACACCTTC
D gene: NA; J gene: TRBJ1-5; clone size: NA; V gene: TRBV11-2; CDR3 protein: CASSFTGGRSQPQHF; CDR3 DNA: TGTGCCAGCAGCTTTACCGGGGGTAGGAGTCAGCCCCAGCATTTT
D gene: TRBD1; J gene: TRBJ2-2; clone size: NA; V gene: TRBV9; CDR3 protein: CASSSRGLPNTGELFF; CDR3 DNA: TGTGCCAGCAGCTCGAGGGGGCTTCCGAACACCGGGGAGCTGTTTTTT
D gene: NA; J gene: TRBJ2-2; clone size: NA; V gene: TRBV9; CDR3 protein: CASSRAGSGTGELFF; CDR3 DNA: TGTGCCAGCAGCAGGGCGGGGAGCGGCACCGGGGAGCTGTTTTTT
D gene: TRBD2; J gene: TRBJ2-1; clone size: NA; V gene: TRBV9; CDR3 protein: CASSVALVGAGPAYNEQFF; CDR3 DNA: TGTGCCAGCAGCGTAGCTCTGGTCGGAGCGGGGCCCGCCTACAATGAGCAGTTCTTC
D gene: NA; J gene: TRBJ2-2; clone size: NA; V gene: TRBV7-2; CDR3 protein: CASNPSRDETGELFF; CDR3 DNA: TGTGCCAGCAACCCCTCCAGGGATGAAACCGGGGAGCTGTTTTTT
D gene: NA; J gene: TRBJ1-6; clone size: NA; V gene: TRBV25-1; CDR3 protein: CASRLEGTYNSPLHF; CDR3 DNA: TGTGCCAGCAGATTGGAGGGGACCTATAATTCACCCCTCCACTTT
D gene: TRBD1; J gene: TRBJ1-3; clone size: NA; V gene: TRBV10-3; CDR3 protein: CAISEGQGRYTIYF; CDR3 DNA: TGTGCCATCAGTGAAGGACAGGGACGATACACCATATATTTT
D gene: NA; J gene: TRBJ1-5; clone size: NA; V gene: TRBV4-3; CDR3 protein: CASSQDSVQPQHF; CDR3 DNA: TGCGCCAGCAGCCAAGATTCAGTTCAGCCCCAGCATTTT
D gene: NA; J gene: TRBJ2-2; clone size: NA; V gene: TRBV6-4; CDR3 protein: CASSKGADTGELFF; CDR3 DNA: TGTGCCAGCAGCAAAGGGGCGGACACCGGGGAGCTGTTTTTT
D gene: NA; J gene: TRBJ1-2; clone size: NA; V gene: TRBV6-5; CDR3 protein: CASSTYRDTDYGYTF; CDR3 DNA: TGTGCCAGCAGTACATACCGGGACACGGACTATGGCTACACCTTC
D gene: TRBD1; J gene: TRBJ1-5; clone size: NA; V gene: TRBV19; CDR3 protein: CASSTRTGRQPQHF; CDR3 DNA: TGTGCCAGTAGTACAAGGACAGGGAGACAGCCCCAGCATTTT
D gene: TRBD1; J gene: TRBJ2-7; clone size: NA; V gene: TRBV3-1/TRBV3-2; CDR3 protein: CASRPRDRGPTYEQYF; CDR3 DNA: TGTGCCAGCAGGCCGAGGGACAGGGGGCCGACCTACGAGCAGTACTTC
D gene: TRBD2; J gene: TRBJ2-7; clone size: few; V gene: TRBV5-4; CDR3 protein: CASSGGGLAEQYF; CDR3 DNA: TGTGCCAGCAGCGGAGGGGGACTAGCTGAGCAGTACTTC
D gene: NA; J gene: TRBJ2-1; clone size: NA; V gene: TRBV27; CDR3 protein: CASSLRSTIGEQFF; CDR3 DNA: TGTGCCAGCAGTCTTCGTAGCACGATTGGAGAGCAGTTCTTC
D gene: NA; J gene: TRBJ2-5; clone size: NA; V gene: TRBV3-1/TRBV3-2; CDR3 protein: CASGRSQETQYF; CDR3 DNA: TGTGCCAGCGGGAGGTCACAAGAGACCCAGTACTTC
D gene: NA; J gene: TRBJ1-4; clone size: NA; V gene: TRBV5-8; CDR3 protein: CASSLAPTVEKLFF; CDR3 DNA: TGTGCCAGCAGCTTGGCGCCAACAGTAGAAAAACTGTTTTTT
D gene: NA; J gene: TRBJ2-1; clone size: few; V gene: TRBV24-1; CDR3 protein: CATSDFGREQFF; CDR3 DNA: TGTGCCACCAGTGATTTTGGGAGGGAGCAGTTCTTC
D gene: NA; J gene: TRBJ2-2; clone size: NA; V gene: TRBV7-2; CDR3 protein: CASSLQTTGELFF; CDR3 DNA: TGTGCCAGCAGCTTACAAACTACCGGGGAGCTGTTTTTT
D gene: TRBD1; J gene: TRBJ1-6; clone size: NA; V gene: TRBV7-2; CDR3 protein: CASSLQTGESSPLHF; CDR3 DNA: TGTGCCAGCAGCTTACAGACAGGGGAAAGTTCACCCCTCCACTTT
D gene: TRBD1; J gene: TRBJ2-7; clone size: NA; V gene: TRBV6-5; CDR3 protein: CASHTGAYEQYF; CDR3 DNA: TGTGCCAGCCATACAGGGGCCTACGAGCAGTACTTC
D gene: TRBD1; J gene: TRBJ2-3; clone size: NA; V gene: TRBV7-7; CDR3 protein: CASSTGTGGSTDTQYF; CDR3 DNA: TGTGCCAGCAGCACCGGGACAGGGGGATCCACAGATACGCAGTATTTT
D gene: NA; J gene: TRBJ2-5; clone size: NA; V gene: TRBV11-3; CDR3 protein: CASSLRVSGEQETQYF; CDR3 DNA: TGTGCCAGCAGCTTAAGGGTCAGCGGTGAACAAGAGACCCAGTACTTC
D gene: TRBD1; J gene: TRBJ2-7; clone size: NA; V gene: TRBV5-4; CDR3 protein: CASRPGTGAVIYEQYF; CDR3 DNA: TGTGCCAGCAGGCCGGGGACAGGGGCGGTGATCTACGAGCAGTACTTC
D gene: NA; J gene: TRBJ2-6; clone size: NA; V gene: TRBV9; CDR3 protein: CASSPIAGANVLTF; CDR3 DNA: TGTGCCAGCAGCCCTATAGCTGGGGCCAACGTCCTGACTTTC
D gene: NA; J gene: TRBJ2-3; clone size: NA; V gene: TRBV5-1; CDR3 protein: CASTYSAGGDTQYF; CDR3 DNA: TGCGCCAGCACCTACAGTGCCGGGGGAGATACGCAGTATTTT
D gene: TRBD1; J gene: TRBJ2-2; clone size: once; V gene: TRBV4-1; CDR3 protein: CASSHLTGGADTGELFF; CDR3 DNA: TGCGCCAGCAGCCATCTGACAGGGGGCGCGGACACCGGGGAGCTGTTTTTT
D gene: TRBD2; J gene: TRBJ2-3; clone size: NA; V gene: TRBV5-1; CDR3 protein: CASSLAGTSGADTQYF; CDR3 DNA: TGCGCCAGCAGCTTGGCCGGAACAAGCGGGGCAGATACGCAGTATTTT
D gene: NA; J gene: TRBJ2-5; clone size: NA; V gene: TRBV5-4; CDR3 protein: CASSLASSRETQYF; CDR3 DNA: TGTGCCAGCAGCTTGGCGTCTAGCCGGGAGACCCAGTACTTC
D gene: NA; J gene: TRBJ1-1; clone size: NA; V gene: TRBV5-1; CDR3 protein: CASRVGDTEAFF; CDR3 DNA: TGCGCCAGCAGGGTCGGGGACACTGAAGCTTTCTTT
D gene: NA; J gene: TRBJ1-3; clone size: once; V gene: TRBV3-1/TRBV3-2; CDR3 protein: CASSQGTEGNTIYF; CDR3 DNA: TGTGCCAGCAGCCAAGGGACAGAAGGAAACACCATATATTTT
D gene: NA; J gene: TRBJ2-3; clone size: NA; V gene: TRBV7-9; CDR3 protein: CASSLGVTVPSTDTQYF; CDR3 DNA: TGTGCCAGCAGCTTGGGAGTCACGGTACCTTCAACAGATACGCAGTATTTT